This T cell receptor beta chain was captured by sequencing in a study of quantifying T cell responses using KT2 cells. In the study overall: Reverse transcription used primers in the TCR alpha and beta constant regions.

Known numbers of the T cell clone KT2 were added to PBMC. The V end lost 0 bases, the J end lost 3 bases, and 9 bases lay between the germline ends. The CDR3 has 15 amino acids. Germline values: CDR1 LGHNA, CDR2 YNFKEQ. The cDNA 3' end received a ligated oligonucleotide with a UMI. The first PCR ran 4 to 5 cycles with an equimolar RC1.1 and RC1.2 beta primer mix. Separate processing of TCR alpha and beta chains began at the second PCR. TCRdb re-called the UMI-ligation and nested PCR reads with MiXCR, one entry per CDR3 protein. The data hold approximately 43,000 distinct CDR3 sequences, with about a sixth observed a single time.

This rearrangement joins TRBV4-2 to TRBJ2-1; either TRBD1 or TRBD2 may supply D (6 bases each). Sequences were obtained from PBMCs spiked with cells of the T cell clone KT2. The source of this sequence is a human donor. This chain's CDR3 is CASSQEKGGYNEQFF. The CDR3 region has the DNA TGTGCCAGCAGCCAAGAGAAGGGGGGCTACAATGAGCAGTTCTTC.